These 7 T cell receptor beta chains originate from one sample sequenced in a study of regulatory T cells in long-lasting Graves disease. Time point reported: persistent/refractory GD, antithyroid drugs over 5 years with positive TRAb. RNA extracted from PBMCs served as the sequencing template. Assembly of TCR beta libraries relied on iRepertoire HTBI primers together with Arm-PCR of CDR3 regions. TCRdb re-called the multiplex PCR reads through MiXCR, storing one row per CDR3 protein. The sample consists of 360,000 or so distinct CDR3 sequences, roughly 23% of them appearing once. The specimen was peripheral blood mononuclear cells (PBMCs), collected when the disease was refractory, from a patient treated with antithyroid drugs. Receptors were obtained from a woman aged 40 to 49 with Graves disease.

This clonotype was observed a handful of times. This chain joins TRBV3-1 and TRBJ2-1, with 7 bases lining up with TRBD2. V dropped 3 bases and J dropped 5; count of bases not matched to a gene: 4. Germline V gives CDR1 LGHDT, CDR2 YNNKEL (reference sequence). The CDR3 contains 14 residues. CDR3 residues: CASSHSGVDNEQFF. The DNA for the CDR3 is TGTGCCAGCAGCCACAGCGGGGTAGACAATGAGCAGTTCTTC.

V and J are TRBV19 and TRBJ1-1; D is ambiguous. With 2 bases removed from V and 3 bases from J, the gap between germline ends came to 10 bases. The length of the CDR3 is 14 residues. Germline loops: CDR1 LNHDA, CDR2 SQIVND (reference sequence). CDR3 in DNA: TGTGCCAGTAGTATATTCGGCAGCCACACTGAAGCTTTCTTT. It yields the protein CASSIFGSHTEAFF.

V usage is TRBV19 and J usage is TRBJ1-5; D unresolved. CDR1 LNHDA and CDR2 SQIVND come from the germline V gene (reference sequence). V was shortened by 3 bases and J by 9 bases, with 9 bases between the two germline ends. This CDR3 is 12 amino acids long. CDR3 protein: CASSIDSRPQHF. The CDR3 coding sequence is TGTGCCAGTAGTATTGATTCTCGGCCCCAGCATTTT.

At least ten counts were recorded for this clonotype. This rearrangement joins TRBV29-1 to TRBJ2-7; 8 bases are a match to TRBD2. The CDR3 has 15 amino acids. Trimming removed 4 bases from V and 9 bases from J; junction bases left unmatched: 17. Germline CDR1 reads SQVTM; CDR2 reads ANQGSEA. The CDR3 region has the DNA TGCAGCGTTGGGAGTAGCGGGATGCCTTTTGTAGGGCAGTACTTC. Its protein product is CSVGSSGMPFVGQYF.

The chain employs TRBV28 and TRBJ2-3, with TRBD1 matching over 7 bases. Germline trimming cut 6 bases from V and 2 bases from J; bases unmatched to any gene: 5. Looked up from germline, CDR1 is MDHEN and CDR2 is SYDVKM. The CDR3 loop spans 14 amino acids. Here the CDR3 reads CASSMTGTTDTQYF. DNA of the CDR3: TGTGCCAGCAGCATGACAGGGACCACAGATACGCAGTATTTT.

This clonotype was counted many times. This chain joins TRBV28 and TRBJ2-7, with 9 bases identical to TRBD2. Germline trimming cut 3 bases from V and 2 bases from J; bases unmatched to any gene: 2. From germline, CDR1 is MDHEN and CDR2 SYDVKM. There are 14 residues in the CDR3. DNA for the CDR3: TGTGCCAGCAGTTTTGGCGGGAGGGCCTACGAGCAGTACTTC. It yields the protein CASSFGGRAYEQYF.

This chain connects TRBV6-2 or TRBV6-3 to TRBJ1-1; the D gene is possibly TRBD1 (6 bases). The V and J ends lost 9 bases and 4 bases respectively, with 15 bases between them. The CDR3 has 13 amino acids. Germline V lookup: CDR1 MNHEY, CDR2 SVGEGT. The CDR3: CASNFDRSTEAFF. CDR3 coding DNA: TGTGCCAGTAACTTTGACAGGAGCACTGAAGCTTTCTTT.